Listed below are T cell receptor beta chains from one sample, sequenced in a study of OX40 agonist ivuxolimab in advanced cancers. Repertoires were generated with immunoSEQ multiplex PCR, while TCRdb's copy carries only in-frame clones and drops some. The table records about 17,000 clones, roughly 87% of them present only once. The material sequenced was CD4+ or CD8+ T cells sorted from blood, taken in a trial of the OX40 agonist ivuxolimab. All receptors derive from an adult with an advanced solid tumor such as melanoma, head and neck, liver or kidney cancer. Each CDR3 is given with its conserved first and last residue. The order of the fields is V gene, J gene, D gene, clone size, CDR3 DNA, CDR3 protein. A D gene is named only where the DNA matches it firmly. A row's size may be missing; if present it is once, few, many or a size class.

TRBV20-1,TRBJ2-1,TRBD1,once,TGCAGTGCTCGGGGACAGGCGGCGTTCTTC,CSARGQAAFF
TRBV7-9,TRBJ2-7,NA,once,TGTGCCAGCAGATTTCAGGGTTACGAGCAGTACTTC,CASRFQGYEQYF
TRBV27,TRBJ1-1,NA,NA,TGTGCCAGCAGTCCGTGGGCAGGTGACACTGAAGCTTTCTTT,CASSPWAGDTEAFF
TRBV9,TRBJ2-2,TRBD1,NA,TGTGCCAGCAGCATCCACCGGGACAGGGGCTTTACCGGGGAGCTGTTTTTT,CASSIHRDRGFTGELFF
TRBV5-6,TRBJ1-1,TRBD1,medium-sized,TGTGCCAGCAGCTTCGGGACAGGGGACACTGAAGCTTTCTTT,CASSFGTGDTEAFF
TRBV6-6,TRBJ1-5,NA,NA,TGTGCCAGCAGGAAGGCGGGGTTCAATCAGCCCCAGCATTTT,CASRKAGFNQPQHF
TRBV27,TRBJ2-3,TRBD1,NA,TGTGCCAGCAGTGGACAGGGGGCGTTTTCAGATACGCAGTATTTT,CASSGQGAFSDTQYF
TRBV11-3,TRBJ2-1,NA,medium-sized,TGTGCCAGCAGCTTATCAGGGTATCGTGAGCAGTTCTTC,CASSLSGYREQFF
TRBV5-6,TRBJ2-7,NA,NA,TGTGCCAGCAGATTCGGGTCCTACGAGCAGTACTTC,CASRFGSYEQYF
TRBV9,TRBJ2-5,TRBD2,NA,TGTGCCAGCAGCTCGCGGACTAGCGGGGGGCCTAACCAAGAGACCCAGTACTTC,CASSSRTSGGPNQETQYF
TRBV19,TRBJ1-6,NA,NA,TGTGCCAGTTCGTCCAGAATCAATTCACCCCTCCACTTT,CASSSRINSPLHF
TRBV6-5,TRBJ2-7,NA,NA,TGTGCCAGCAGTTACTCGGATGGGGGGCTCGAGCAGTACTTC,CASSYSDGGLEQYF
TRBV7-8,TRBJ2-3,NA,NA,TGTGCCAGCAGCTTTGGCCCCGCGGGAACAGATACGCAGTATTTT,CASSFGPAGTDTQYF
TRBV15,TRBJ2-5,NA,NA,TGTGCCACCAGCAGGGGGGACACCTCGGGAGAGACCCAGTACTTC,CATSRGDTSGETQYF
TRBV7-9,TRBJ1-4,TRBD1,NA,TGTGCCAGCAGCTTGGCCAGGGGGCATGAAAAACTGTTTTTT,CASSLARGHEKLFF
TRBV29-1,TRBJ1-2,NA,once,TGCAGCGTTGGGCAGGGGAATGGCTACACCTTC,CSVGQGNGYTF
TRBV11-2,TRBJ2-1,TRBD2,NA,TGTGCCAGCAGCTTAGAAGCGGGGGGGAATGAGCAGTTCTTC,CASSLEAGGNEQFF
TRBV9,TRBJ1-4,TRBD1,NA,TGTGCCAGCAGCGTAGGGACAGGGGCGAATGAAAAACTGTTTTTT,CASSVGTGANEKLFF
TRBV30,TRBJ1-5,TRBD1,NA,TGTGCCTGGAGTGTATCGGGACAGGGCAATCAGCCCCAGCATTTT,CAWSVSGQGNQPQHF
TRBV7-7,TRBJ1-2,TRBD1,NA,TGTGCCAGCAGCAAGGGACAGGGGAACTATGGCTACACCTTC,CASSKGQGNYGYTF
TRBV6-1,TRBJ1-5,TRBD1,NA,TGTGCCAGCAGTGATCTCTCGGACAGGGCCTCTCAGCCCCAGCATTTT,CASSDLSDRASQPQHF
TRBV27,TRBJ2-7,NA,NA,TGTGCCAGCAGTGGCGACATTGGACACCCCGAGCAGTACTTC,CASSGDIGHPEQYF
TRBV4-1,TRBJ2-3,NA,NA,TGCGCCAGCAGCCCGACCGACTGGGCAGATACGCAGTATTTT,CASSPTDWADTQYF
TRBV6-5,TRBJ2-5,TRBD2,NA,TGTGCCAGCAGTCGAAGCGGGGGCTGGGAGACCCAGTACTTC,CASSRSGGWETQYF
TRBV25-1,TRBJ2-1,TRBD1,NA,TGTGCCAGCTCTCTGCCGGGACAGGGGTACAATGAGCAGTTCTTC,CASSLPGQGYNEQFF
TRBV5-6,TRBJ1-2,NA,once,TGTGCCAGCAGCTTCGGGGTTGGAGACTATGGCTACACCTTC,CASSFGVGDYGYTF
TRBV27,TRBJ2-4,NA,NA,TGTGCCAGCAGTCACGGGCCTCTCGGGGCCAAAAACATTCAGTACTTC,CASSHGPLGAKNIQYF
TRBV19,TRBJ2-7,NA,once,TGTGCCAGTAGTATCGGGGGAGTAACCTACGAGCAGTACTTC,CASSIGGVTYEQYF
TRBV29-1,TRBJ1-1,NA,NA,TGCAGCGACAAACAGGGCTACACTGAAGCTTTCTTT,CSDKQGYTEAFF
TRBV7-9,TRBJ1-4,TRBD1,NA,TGTGCCAGCAGCGGAACAGGGGGCGGTTTCCCTGCAACTAATGAAAAACTGTTTTTT,CASSGTGGGFPATNEKLFF
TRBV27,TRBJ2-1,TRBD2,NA,TGTGCCAGCAGCTTCCCCGGGTTAGCGGGGGGCTCCAGGACCTACAATGAGCAGTTCTTC,CASSFPGLAGGSRTYNEQFF
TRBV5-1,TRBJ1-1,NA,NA,TGCGCCAGCAGCTTGGGGGGACAAATCATGAACACTGAAGCTTTCTTT,CASSLGGQIMNTEAFF